One sample yielded the 6 T cell receptor beta chains listed below, sequenced in a study of blood T cell repertoires in COVID-19. Assay used: immunoSEQ multiplex PCR; TCRdb lists only in-frame clones, some missing. The sample lists 120,000 or so clones; 70% to 80% were seen once. Sequencing was carried out using peripheral blood. The receptors originated from an older man with acute or convalescent COVID-19.

This clone was seen just once. The chain has TRBV13 and TRBJ2-3; 7 bases agree with TRBD2. The trim removed 5 bases at V and 4 bases at J, leaving 15 bases unmatched. The germline gives CDR1 PRHDT, CDR2 FYEKMQ (reference sequence). This CDR3 has 17 residues. For the CDR3, the DNA is TGTGCCAGCAGCCCAAGGAGCGGGGAGGTGTGGGCAGATACGCAGTATTTT. This translates into CASSPRSGEVWADTQYF. Complete variable domain (other parts from reference TRBV13 and TRBJ2-3): AAGVIQSPRHLIKEKRETATLKCYPIPRHDTVYWYQQGPGQDPQFLISFYEKMQSDKGSIPDRFSAQQFSDYHSELNMSSLELGDSALYFCASSPRSGEVWADTQYFGPGTRLTVL.

The V gene is TRBV5-1, the J gene TRBJ1-6; 7 bases fit TRBD1. This CDR3 comprises 16 residues. Germline loops: CDR1 SGHRS, CDR2 YFSETQ. V lost 4 bases, J lost 1 base, and 5 bases stayed unmatched. The CDR3 sequence is CASSQDRESYNSPLHF. The CDR3 coding sequence is TGCGCCAGCAGCCAAGACAGGGAGTCCTATAATTCACCCCTCCACTTT.

The gene calls are TRBV3-1 (or the pseudogene TRBV3-2) and TRBJ1-1; the match to TRBD1 covers 9 bases. The germline V gene has CDR1 LGHDT and CDR2 YNNKEL (reference sequence). Trimming removed 7 bases from V and 5 bases from J; junction bases left unmatched: 5. The CDR3 consists of 13 residues. CDR3 in amino acids: CASTTGGWTEAFF. The DNA for the CDR3 is TGTGCCAGCACCACAGGGGGCTGGACTGAAGCTTTCTTT.

This chain uses TRBV7-9 with TRBJ2-2; D is unclear. This CDR3 has 14 residues. Germline CDR1 is SEHNR and CDR2 is FQNEAQ (reference sequence). V lost 2 bases and J lost 2, with 6 bases in between. CDR3 loop: CASSLPRNTGELFF. Here the CDR3 DNA reads TGTGCCAGCAGCTTACCCCGTAACACCGGGGAGCTGTTTTTT.

The J gene is TRBJ1-5, the V gene TRBV12-3 or TRBV12-4; D gene ambiguous. This CDR3 has 12 amino acids. With 0 bases removed from V and 7 bases from J, the gap between germline ends came to 4 bases. As DNA, the CDR3 is TGTGCCAGCAGTTTAGCACGGCAGCCCCAGCATTTT. Protein: CASSLARQPQHF.

V usage is TRBV9 and J usage is TRBJ2-7; 8 bases are shared with TRBD1. CDR3 size: 14 residues. V dropped 6 bases and J dropped 3; count of bases not matched to a gene: 8. Germline CDR1 is SGDLS and CDR2 is YYNGEE. CDR3 DNA: TGTGCCAGCACCAGAGGACAGGGCGACTACGAGCAGTACTTC. Its translation: CASTRGQGDYEQYF. The full variable domain, in which reference TRBV9 and TRBJ2-7 provide the parts outside the CDR3, is DSGVTQTPKHLITATGQRVTLRCSPRSGDLSVYWYQQSLDQGLQFLIQYYNGEERAKGNILERFSAQQFPDLHSELNLSSLELGDSALYFCASTRGQGDYEQYFGPGTRLTVT.